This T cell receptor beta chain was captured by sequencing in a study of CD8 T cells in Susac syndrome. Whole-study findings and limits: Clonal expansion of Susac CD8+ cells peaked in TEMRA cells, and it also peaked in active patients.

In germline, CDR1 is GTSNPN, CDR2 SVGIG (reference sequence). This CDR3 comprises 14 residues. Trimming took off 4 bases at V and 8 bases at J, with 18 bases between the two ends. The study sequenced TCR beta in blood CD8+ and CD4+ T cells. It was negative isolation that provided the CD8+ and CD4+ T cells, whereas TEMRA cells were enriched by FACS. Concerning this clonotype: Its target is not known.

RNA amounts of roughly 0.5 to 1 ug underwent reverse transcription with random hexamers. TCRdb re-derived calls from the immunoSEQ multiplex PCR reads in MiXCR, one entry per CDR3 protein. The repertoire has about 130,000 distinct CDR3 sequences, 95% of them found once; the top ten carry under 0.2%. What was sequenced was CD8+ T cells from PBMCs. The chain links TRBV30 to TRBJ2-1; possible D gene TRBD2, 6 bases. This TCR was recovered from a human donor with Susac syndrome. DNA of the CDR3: TGTGCCTGGAAACCGGGACTCCCCTGGGATGAGCAGTTCTTC. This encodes CAWKPGLPWDEQFF.